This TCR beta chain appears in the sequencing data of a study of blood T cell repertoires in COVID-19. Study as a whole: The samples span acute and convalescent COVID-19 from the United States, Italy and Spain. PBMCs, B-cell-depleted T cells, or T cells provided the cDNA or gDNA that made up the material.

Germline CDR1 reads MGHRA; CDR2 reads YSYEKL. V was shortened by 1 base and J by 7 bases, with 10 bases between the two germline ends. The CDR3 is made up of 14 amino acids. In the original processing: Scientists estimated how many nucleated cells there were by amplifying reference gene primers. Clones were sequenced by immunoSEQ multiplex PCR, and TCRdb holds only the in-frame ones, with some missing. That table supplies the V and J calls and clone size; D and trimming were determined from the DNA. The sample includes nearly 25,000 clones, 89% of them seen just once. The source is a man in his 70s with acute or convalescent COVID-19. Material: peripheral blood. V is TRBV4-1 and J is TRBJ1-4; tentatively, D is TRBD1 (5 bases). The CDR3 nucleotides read TGCGCCAGCAGCCAAGGGGCAGGGTCTGAAAAACTGTTTTTT. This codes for CASSQGAGSEKLFF.